One and the same sample provided the 10 T cell receptor beta chains below, sequenced in a study of T cells in Graves' hyperthyroidism and ophthalmopathy. There were TCR beta CDR3 regions amplified from RNA transcripts. Primed by the HTBI set, a first-round RT-PCR was run on the TCR CDR3. TCRdb fed the multiplex PCR reads into MiXCR, producing one record per CDR3 protein. In the table there are fewer than 550,000 distinct CDR3 sequences, approximately 25% of which are singletons. The specimen was blood. These receptors all stem from a woman younger than 45 with Graves' ophthalmopathy.

This clonotype was counted many times. V and J are TRBV24-1 and TRBJ2-3; 8 bases fit TRBD1. Germline V gene data show CDR1 as KGHDR and CDR2 as SFDVKD. This CDR3 comprises 16 residues. Trimming cost V 3 bases and J 0 bases; bases outside gene matches: 4. The CDR3 loop is CATSDRTGSSTDTQYF. The CDR3 coding sequence is TGTGCCACCAGTGATCGGACAGGGTCGAGCACAGATACGCAGTATTTT.

This clonotype came up many times. V is TRBV19 and J is TRBJ1-5; D not resolved. V was clipped by 7 bases and J by 4 bases, with 11 bases between them. Germline lookup yields CDR1 LNHDA and CDR2 SQIVND (reference sequence). This CDR3 comprises 13 residues. The CDR3 reads CASNRMRNQPQHF. CDR3 coding DNA: TGTGCCAGTAATAGGATGAGGAATCAGCCCCAGCATTTT.

This clonotype was recorded at least ten times. The rearrangement joins TRBV6-1 to TRBJ1-6, with 7 bases that match TRBD1. The germline V gene encodes CDR1 MNHNS and CDR2 SASEGT. CDR3 length: 15 amino acids. V shed 6 bases, J shed 7 bases, and the junction held 9 bases outside the gene matches. CDR3 DNA: TGTGCCAGCAGGAGACAGGGATTTGACAATTCACCCCTCCACTTT. Translation: CASRRQGFDNSPLHF.

This clonotype was picked up many times. The chain carries TRBV24-1 and TRBJ2-2, with a weak D call TRBD1 (6 bases). The germline V and J ends were trimmed by 8 bases and 5 bases, with 11 bases remaining between them. The CDR3 contains 13 residues. CDR1 is KGHDR, CDR2 SFDVKD, per germline. CDR3 DNA: TGTGCCACCACGGGACACTTAACCGGGGAGCTGTTTTTT. It translates to CATTGHLTGELFF.

This clonotype showed up many times. CDR3 in DNA: TGCAGTGCTAGAGTCGGGACAGGGACTACACCCCTCCACTTT. Translation: CSARVGTGTTPLHF. The chain has TRBV20-1 and TRBJ1-6; 9 bases align to TRBD1. This CDR3 region has 14 residues. Germline assignment: CDR1 DFQATT and CDR2 SNEGSKA (reference sequence). J was trimmed by 11 bases and V by 1 base; bases with no gene match: 6.

The chain links TRBV12-3 or TRBV12-4 to TRBJ2-5; no clear D. The CDR3 loop spans 14 amino acids. V dropped 4 bases and J dropped 1 base, with 10 bases sitting between them. The CDR3 reads CASSSARPQETQYF. The CDR3 coding sequence is TGTGCCAGCAGTTCAGCCAGACCCCAAGAGACCCAGTACTTC.

In this sample, this clonotype turned up many times. The gene calls are TRBV4-3 and TRBJ1-2, with 8 bases aligning to TRBD1. Per germline, CDR1 LGHNA and CDR2 YSLEER. The length of the CDR3 is 13 residues. Losses at the gene ends were 3 bases for V and 8 bases for J; bases not matched to a gene: 5. The CDR3 region is CASSHDRGQGYTF. In DNA, the CDR3 is TGCGCCAGCAGCCACGACAGGGGTCAAGGCTACACCTTC.

This clonotype was observed a handful of times. The gene calls are TRBV5-6 and TRBJ2-5, with D maybe TRBD2 (6 bases). Per germline, CDR1 SGHDT and CDR2 YYEEEE. With 5 bases removed from V and 6 bases from J, the gap between germline ends came to 17 bases. This CDR3 region has 14 residues. The CDR3 is CASSFEGTPQTQYF. CDR3 DNA: TGTGCCAGCAGTTTTGAGGGGACTCCACAGACCCAGTACTTC.

The rearrangement joins TRBV16 to TRBJ1-1; TRBD1 matches 9 bases. This CDR3 region has 15 residues. Germline assignment: CDR1 KGHSY and CDR2 FQNENV. J was trimmed by 4 bases and V by 2 bases; bases with no gene match: 5. CDR3 nucleotides: TGTGCCAGCAGCCAAGAGGACAGGGGAAGCACTGAAGCTTTCTTT. It encodes CASSQEDRGSTEAFF. Combining the CDR3 with reference TRBV16 and TRBJ1-1 gives the whole variable domain GEEVAQTPKHLVRGEGQKAKLYCAPIKGHSYVFWYQQVLKNEFKFLISFQNENVFDETGMPKERFSAKCLPNSPCSLEIQATKLEDSAVYFCASSQEDRGSTEAFFGQGTRLTVV.

The chain combines TRBV12-3 or TRBV12-4 with TRBJ2-2; 8 bases are a match to TRBD1. With V trimmed by 5 bases and J by 0 bases, 14 bases remained unmatched. This CDR3 contains 19 residues. This CDR3 reads CASSIGTGGGSANTGELFF. The CDR3 coding sequence is TGTGCCAGCAGTATAGGGACAGGTGGGGGGAGCGCGAACACCGGGGAGCTGTTTTTT.